The 31 T cell receptor beta chains listed next were all sequenced from one sample in a study of T cell responses to AZD1222 COVID-19 vaccine. Produced via immunoSEQ multiplex PCR; TCRdb's table is partial and in-frame only. The sample lists 85,000 to 90,000 clones, more than 70% seen once, with approximately 2.1% in the top ten. The sequencing used peripheral blood, collected on day 0 of AZD1222 vaccination. The receptors come from an adult in good health.

This chain joins TRBV6-6 and TRBJ2-1; 8 bases map to TRBD2. Germline V gene sequence: CDR1 MNHNY, CDR2 SVGAGI (reference sequence). J gave up 5 bases and V 6 bases, and 3 bases lay outside the gene matches. This CDR3 contains 13 residues. CDR3 DNA: TGTGCCAGCAGCCAGCGGGAGCACAATGAGCAGTTCTTC. This translates into CASSQREHNEQFF.

The V gene is TRBV12-3 or TRBV12-4, the J gene TRBJ1-1; TRBD1 aligns across 8 bases. The CDR3 has 13 residues. The ends lost 6 bases at V and 4 bases at J; junction bases unmatched: 4. The CDR3 spells CASRTGDGTEAFF. The CDR3 bases are TGTGCCAGCAGGACAGGGGATGGCACTGAAGCTTTCTTT.

V usage is TRBV10-3 and J usage is TRBJ1-5, with D unresolved. The CDR3 runs to 14 residues. CDR1 ENHRY and CDR2 SYGVKD come from the germline V gene. With 6 bases removed from V and 3 bases from J, the gap between germline ends came to 12 bases. The CDR3 nucleotides are TGTGCCATCAGCCGAGAGGGAAACAATCAGCCCCAGCATTTT. This sequence encodes CAISREGNNQPQHF.

The CDR3 is CASSYTGGPNQPQHF. Written as DNA, the CDR3 is TGTGCCAGCAGTTACACAGGGGGCCCCAATCAGCCCCAGCATTTT. The genes are TRBV6-2 or TRBV6-3 and TRBJ1-5; 9 positions match TRBD1. Per the germline V gene, CDR1 is MNHEY and CDR2 is SVGEGT. The V and J ends lost 2 bases and 3 bases, in that order; junction bases with no gene match: 2. The CDR3 is 15 residues long.

The chain combines TRBV25-1 with TRBJ2-7, with D possibly matching TRBD1 (5 bases). In germline, CDR1 is MGHDK, CDR2 SYGVNS. V lost 5 bases to trimming and J lost 0 bases, with 20 bases between them. The CDR3 runs 17 residues. CDR3 amino acids: CASSPQGASSSSYEQYF. As DNA, the CDR3 is TGTGCCAGCAGTCCCCAGGGTGCGAGCTCCTCCTCCTACGAGCAGTACTTC.

The rearrangement uses TRBV20-1 and TRBJ2-1; D assignment may be TRBD1 or TRBD2 (6 bases each). V gave up 5 bases and J gave up 5 bases, with 7 bases separating them. Germline V gene sequence: CDR1 DFQATT, CDR2 SNEGSKA (reference sequence). CDR3 length: 11 residues. Here the CDR3 reads CSAGGHNEQFF. DNA of the CDR3: TGCAGTGCTGGGGGGCACAATGAGCAGTTCTTC.

The rearrangement joins TRBV3-1 (or the pseudogene TRBV3-2) to TRBJ2-2; D possibly corresponds to TRBD2 (5 bases). V dropped 0 bases and J dropped 6 bases, with 14 bases sitting between them. CDR1 LGHDT and CDR2 YNNKEL come from the germline V gene (reference sequence). CDR3 length equals 16 residues. The CDR3: CASSQDPTLLAGELFF. CDR3 DNA: TGTGCCAGCAGCCAAGACCCTACCCTACTAGCCGGGGAGCTGTTTTTT.

The chain uses TRBV5-4 and TRBJ2-1; the D is unclear. V was trimmed by 2 bases and J by 5 bases, leaving 8 bases between them. The germline gives CDR1 SGHNT, CDR2 YYREEE (reference sequence). CDR3 length equals 13 residues. The CDR3 nucleotides read TGTGCCAGCAGCTTCGACACCGACAATGAGCAGTTCTTC. It codes for CASSFDTDNEQFF.

The chain joins TRBV18 to TRBJ2-7; TRBD2 might be the D (6 bases). The CDR3 totals 14 residues. V dropped 4 bases and J dropped 0 bases, with 10 bases sitting between them. Germline assignment: CDR1 KGHSH and CDR2 LQKENI. CDR3 nucleotide sequence: TGTGCCAGCTCACGTACCGGGAGCTCCTACGAGCAGTACTTC. Protein sequence: CASSRTGSSYEQYF.

This clone has a single count. The rearrangement links TRBV18 to TRBJ2-7, with TRBD2 identical over 8 bases. This CDR3 is built from 13 residues. Germline V lookup: CDR1 KGHSH, CDR2 LQKENI. V shed 6 bases, J shed 0 bases, and the junction held 1 base outside the gene matches. The CDR3 DNA sequence: TGTGCCAGCTCCAGCGGGAGCTCCTACGAGCAGTACTTC. Protein product: CASSSGSSYEQYF.

V and J are TRBV7-6 and TRBJ1-1; TRBD1 matches at 7 bases. Germline loops: CDR1 SGHVS, CDR2 FNYEAQ. V was clipped by 0 bases and J by 1 base; unmatched bases: 8. The CDR3 totals 17 residues. The CDR3 loop is CASSLARLGQPNTEAFF. CDR3 nucleotide sequence: TGTGCCAGCAGCTTAGCGCGTCTGGGACAGCCGAACACTGAAGCTTTCTTT.

This rearrangement joins TRBV10-1 to TRBJ2-7; D not certain. The CDR3 contains 13 residues. In germline, CDR1 is WNHNN, CDR2 SYGVQD (reference sequence). Trimming stripped 3 bases from V and 3 bases from J, with 9 bases between. DNA for the CDR3: TGCGCCAGCAGTGATGGCAGCCGCTACGAGCAGTACTTC. Protein: CASSDGSRYEQYF.

As concerns this clone: Other DNA sequences in this specimen translate into the identical CDR3. The V gene is TRBV19, the J gene TRBJ1-6; D may be TRBD1 (6 bases). Trimming took off 4 bases at V and 7 bases at J, with 11 bases between the two ends. The CDR3 length is 14 residues. Per germline, CDR1 LNHDA and CDR2 SQIVND (reference sequence). The CDR3, as DNA: TGTGCCAGTAGTACTGGACAGTTGAATTCACCCCTCCACTTT. Translation gives CASSTGQLNSPLHF. The complete variable domain, with remaining parts taken from reference TRBV19 and TRBJ1-6, reads DGGITQSPKYLFRKEGQNVTLSCEQNLNHDAMYWYRQDPGQGLRLIYYSQIVNDFQKGDIAEGYSVSREKKESFPLTVTSAQKNPTAFYLCASSTGQLNSPLHFGNGTRLTVT.

The gene calls are TRBV4-1 and TRBJ1-1; D is unclear. Germline assignment: CDR1 MGHRA and CDR2 YSYEKL. CDR3 length equals 14 residues. V lost 1 base to trimming and J lost 5 bases, with 11 bases between them. The CDR3 reads CASSQGGRRTEAFF. The CDR3 region has the DNA TGCGCCAGCAGCCAAGGCGGCAGGCGGACTGAAGCTTTCTTT.

This rearrangement joins TRBV28 to TRBJ2-2, with D unclear. Germline CDR1 and CDR2: MDHEN and SYDVKM. V was cut by 1 base and J by 4 bases, with 4 bases left in between. The CDR3 consists of 13 residues. The CDR3 DNA sequence: TGTGCCAGCAGTTTATCGAGCACCGGGGAGCTGTTTTTT. Translated, it gives CASSLSSTGELFF.

The genes are TRBV9 and TRBJ2-5; possibly TRBD1 for D (5 bases). V dropped 3 bases and J dropped 1 base, with 10 bases sitting between them. The CDR3 loop spans 14 amino acids. In germline, CDR1 is SGDLS, CDR2 YYNGEE. CDR3 sequence (DNA): TGTGCCAGCAGCGCCGACAGTTTCCAAGAGACCCAGTACTTC. Its protein is CASSADSFQETQYF. The full variable domain, in which reference TRBV9 and TRBJ2-5 provide the parts outside the CDR3, is DSGVTQTPKHLITATGQRVTLRCSPRSGDLSVYWYQQSLDQGLQFLIQYYNGEERAKGNILERFSAQQFPDLHSELNLSSLELGDSALYFCASSADSFQETQYFGPGTRLLVL.

The gene calls are TRBV7-9 and TRBJ1-6, with 8 bases fitting TRBD1. The CDR3 sequence is 15 residues long. V lost 6 bases to trimming and J lost 7 bases; unmatched junction nucleotides: 8. Germline V gene lookup returns CDR1 SEHNR and CDR2 FQNEAQ (reference sequence). CDR3 sequence reads: CASRQGTGQNSPLHF. For the CDR3, the DNA is TGTGCCAGCAGGCAAGGGACAGGACAAAATTCACCCCTCCACTTT.

The rearrangement links TRBV6-2 or TRBV6-3 to TRBJ1-2; TRBD1 matches 8 bases. Germline lookup yields CDR1 MNHEY and CDR2 SVGEGT. V shed 2 bases, J shed 8 bases, and the junction held 10 bases outside the gene matches. The CDR3 loop spans 15 amino acids. CDR3 nucleotide sequence: TGTGCCAGCAGTTACCTCCGACAACAGGGGGGCGGCTACACCTTC. Amino acids: CASSYLRQQGGGYTF.

The rearrangement uses TRBV28 and TRBJ1-2, with a tentative D call TRBD1 (5 bases). The V and J ends lost 11 bases and 0 bases respectively, with 16 bases between them. Looked up from germline, CDR1 is MDHEN and CDR2 is SYDVKM. This CDR3 contains 14 residues. The CDR3 loop reads CAGGGGRPNYGYTF. The CDR3 DNA follows: TGTGCCGGGGGGGGTGGACGGCCTAACTATGGCTACACCTTC.

The genes are TRBV2 and TRBJ2-5; D might be TRBD1 or TRBD2, each matching 6 bases. This CDR3 region has 16 residues. Germline CDR1 reads SNHLY; CDR2 reads FYNNEI. Trimming removed 10 bases from V and 5 bases from J, with 26 bases in between. Here the CDR3 DNA reads TGTGCCACTAAGGAGGGAAAAACAGGGTTTGGGGAGACCCAGTACTTC. It codes for CATKEGKTGFGETQYF.

This clone showed up just a few times. An end of the junction does not agree with germline; a read error may underlie this. The rearrangement joins TRBV13 to TRBJ2-1, with D hard to call. CDR1 is PRHDT and CDR2 is FYEKMQ in the germline V gene (reference sequence). This CDR3 spans 11 amino acids. The CDR3 DNA follows: TGTGCCAGCAGCCGGTACACTGAGCAGTTCTTC. It codes for CASSRYTEQFF.

The chain is built from TRBV14 and TRBJ2-5; perhaps TRBD1 as D (6 bases). Trimming pared 6 bases from V and 4 bases from J, leaving 30 bases between. The germline V gene has CDR1 SGHDN and CDR2 FVKESK. The CDR3 has 19 amino acids. DNA for the CDR3: TGTGCCAGCAGTTTAGGTTGGGGGCAGGACCCATACAAAGCAGAGACCCAGTACTTC. This codes for CASSLGWGQDPYKAETQYF.

The gene calls are TRBV21-1 and TRBJ2-5. TRBV21-1 is a recognized pseudogene. The CDR3 contains 12 residues. CDR3 in DNA: TGTGCCAGCAGCATACCTCGAGAGACCCAGTACTTC. This gives the protein CASSIPRETQYF.

The chain has TRBV5-4 and TRBJ1-2; possibly TRBD1 for D (6 bases). The V gene's germline CDR1 is SGHNT and CDR2 YYREEE (reference sequence). The CDR3 runs 16 residues. With 4 bases removed from V and 0 bases from J, the gap between germline ends came to 16 bases. CDR3 region: CASSRTVIIANYGYTF. The DNA of the CDR3 is TGTGCCAGCAGCAGGACAGTAATTATAGCTAACTATGGCTACACCTTC. The full variable domain, with the rest looked up from reference TRBV5-4 and TRBJ1-2, is ETGVTQSPTHLIKTRGQQVTLRCSSQSGHNTVSWYQQALGQGPQFIFQYYREEENGRGNFPPRFSGLQFPNYSSELNVNALELDDSALYLCASSRTVIIANYGYTFGSGTRLTVV.

This clone was counted between two and nine times. V usage is TRBV23-1 and J usage is TRBJ2-7, with TRBD1 matching 8 bases. TRBV23-1 falls under the ORF class, with uncertain function. Trimming removed 2 bases from V and 4 bases from J; junction bases left unmatched: 4. The CDR3 sequence is 14 residues long. CDR3 coding DNA: TGCGCCAGCAGTCAACGGACAGGGAAATACGAGCAGTACTTC. Its protein is CASSQRTGKYEQYF.

J is TRBJ2-2 and V is TRBV3-1 (or the pseudogene TRBV3-2); TRBD2 aligns across 10 bases. Germline V CDR1 and CDR2: LGHDT, YNNKEL (reference sequence). The CDR3 is made up of 17 amino acids. With V trimmed by 3 bases and J by 7 bases, 11 bases remained unmatched. The DNA for the CDR3 is TGTGCCAGCAGCCATTTCGATCGGACTAGCGGTAACGGGGAGCTGTTTTTT. This gives the protein CASSHFDRTSGNGELFF.

CDR3 amino acids: CASSLAGTGRPQHF. The CDR3 DNA is TGTGCCAGCAGCTTGGCCGGGACAGGGCGGCCCCAGCATTTT. V usage is TRBV5-4 and J usage is TRBJ1-5; 9 positions match TRBD1. Trimming removed 0 bases from V and 9 bases from J; junction bases left unmatched: 4. Germline CDR1 reads SGHNT; CDR2 reads YYREEE (reference sequence). This CDR3 spans 14 amino acids.

The chain joins TRBV7-2 to TRBJ1-2, with D possibly TRBD1 on 6 matching bases. CDR3 size: 15 residues. The germline V gene has CDR1 SGHTA and CDR2 FQGNSA. V was shortened by 5 bases and J by 1 base, with 14 bases between the two germline ends. CDR3 nucleotide sequence: TGTGCCAGCAGCCCTGACAGGTCTAGTAACTATGGCTACACCTTC. Amino acid sequence: CASSPDRSSNYGYTF.

The V gene is TRBV27, the J gene TRBJ2-5, with a weak D call TRBD1 (6 bases). Germline CDR1 MNHEY, CDR2 SMNVEV (reference sequence). This CDR3 comprises 13 residues. Trimming removed 6 bases from V and 5 bases from J, with 13 bases in between. The CDR3 bases are TGTGCCAGCAGCTACAGGGTCGGGGAGACCCAGTACTTC. Its protein is CASSYRVGETQYF.

The chain couples TRBV20-1 to TRBJ1-1; D is uncertain. This CDR3 has 11 residues. The germline CDR1 and CDR2 sequences are DFQATT and SNEGSKA (reference sequence). V shed 2 bases and J shed 5 bases, with 6 bases lying between them. CDR3 loop: CSARPITEAFF. The CDR3 DNA follows: TGCAGTGCTAGACCCATTACTGAAGCTTTCTTT.

In the case of this clone: The sample holds other DNA sequences that translate to the same CDR3. Here the CDR3 DNA reads TGCGCCAGCAGCCCGGATGGGGGAAATCAGCCCCAGCATTTT. Residues: CASSPDGGNQPQHF. V usage is TRBV5-1 and J usage is TRBJ1-5, with D possibly matching TRBD1 (5 bases). This CDR3 contains 14 residues. Germline CDR1 and CDR2: SGHRS and YFSETQ. Trimming shortened V by 4 bases and J by 4 bases, and 12 bases separated the two germline ends. Variable domain in full (rest from reference TRBV5-1 and TRBJ1-5): KAGVTQTPRYLIKTRGQQVTLSCSPISGHRSVSWYQQTPGQGLQFLFEYFSETQRNKGNFPGRFSGRQFSNSRSEMNVSTLELGDSALYLCASSPDGGNQPQHFGDGTRLSIL.